This T cell receptor beta chain was retrieved from a study of T cell responses to AZD1222 COVID-19 vaccine. Study outcomes and limitations: Distributed over spike, vaccine-associated CD4 TCRs predominated at 160-218 and 743-854. Variant regions that are unmutated are reportedly the target of nearly half of spike-specific TCRs.

The CDR3 is 16 residues long. The germline gives CDR1 SGDLS, CDR2 YYNGEE. After removal of 3 bases from V and 0 bases from J, the junction contained 3 bases not matched to a gene. In regard to this clone: Its antigen is undetermined.

This table comes from immunoSEQ multiplex PCR, and its TCRdb copy is limited to in-frame clones, with some not included. Seen here are around 170,000 clones, approximately 91% observed once, and the top ten hold 1.5% to 2.5%. V and J are TRBV9 and TRBJ2-5, with TRBD2 matching 12 bases. The clonotype originates from an adult who received the AZD1222 COVID-19 vaccine. Here the sequenced sample was peripheral blood, taken 28 days after the second AZD1222 dose. The CDR3 is CASSGLAGGYQETQYF. CDR3 nucleotide sequence: TGTGCCAGCAGCGGTCTAGCGGGGGGGTACCAAGAGACCCAGTACTTC. The full variable domain, in which reference TRBV9 and TRBJ2-5 provide the parts outside the CDR3, is DSGVTQTPKHLITATGQRVTLRCSPRSGDLSVYWYQQSLDQGLQFLIQYYNGEERAKGNILERFSAQQFPDLHSELNLSSLELGDSALYFCASSGLAGGYQETQYFGPGTRLLVL.